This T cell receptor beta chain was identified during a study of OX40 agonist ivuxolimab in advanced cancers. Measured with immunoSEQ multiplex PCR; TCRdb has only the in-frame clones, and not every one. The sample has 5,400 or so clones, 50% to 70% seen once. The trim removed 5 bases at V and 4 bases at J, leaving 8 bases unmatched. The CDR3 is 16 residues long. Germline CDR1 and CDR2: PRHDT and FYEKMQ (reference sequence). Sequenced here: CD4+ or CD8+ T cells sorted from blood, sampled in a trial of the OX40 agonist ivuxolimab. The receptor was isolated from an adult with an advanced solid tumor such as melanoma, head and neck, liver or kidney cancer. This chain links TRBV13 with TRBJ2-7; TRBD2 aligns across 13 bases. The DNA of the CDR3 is TGTGCCAGCAGCGGCTCCGGGACTAGCGGGATATACGAGCAGTACTTC. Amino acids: CASSGSGTSGIYEQYF.